This T cell receptor beta chain was captured in a study of T-cell memory formation after mild COVID-19. Study in general: Largely, TCR clusters stayed within a single donor.

This clonotype appeared a few times. Its specificity is unknown. Findings and caveats of the study: Day 15 to 85 contractors were CD4/CD8 balanced; later expanders leaned CD4+.

Trimming removed 5 bases from V and 2 bases from J, with 12 bases in between. CDR1 is SGHTA, CDR2 FQGNSA, per germline. The CDR3 is 14 residues long. Constant-segment primers served in 5'RACE that generated TCR alpha and TCR beta cDNA libraries bearing sample barcodes and UMIs. TCRdb used MiXCR to reprocess the 5' RACE reads, holding one entry per CDR3 protein. The sample shows roughly 350,000 distinct CDR3 sequences, roughly 21% of them seen only once. The V gene is TRBV7-2, the J gene TRBJ1-1; D gene ambiguous. The source of this sequence is an adult woman who had mild COVID-19 (a few samples of this study predate the infection). Cell type and time point are not known. Material for sequencing was PBMCs or a T cell subset sorted from them (not recorded which). The DNA of the CDR3 is TGTGCCAGCAGCCCTGCGATGGGTAACACTGAAGCTTTCTTT. Amino acid sequence: CASSPAMGNTEAFF.